Below are 13 T cell receptor beta chains sequenced from a single sample in a study of molecular identifiers for immune sequencing clone quantification. TCRdb fed the PCR reads into MiXCR, producing one record per CDR3 protein. The sample consists of hundreds of thousands of distinct CDR3 sequences, about 25% of them appearing once. Source material: naive CD8+ T cells from blood, with Jurkat cell RNA spiked in. Documented subset: FACS-sorted CD8+CD4-CCR7+CD45RA+ naive T cells. These TCRs come from a human donor in good health. Some libraries in this study had Jurkat cell RNA spiked in.

This clonotype has only a few counts. This chain connects TRBV30 to TRBJ2-2; TRBD2 aligns across 7 bases. Germline V CDR1 and CDR2: GTSNPN, SVGIG (reference sequence). Germline trimming cut 0 bases from V and 6 bases from J; bases unmatched to any gene: 7. The CDR3 spans 15 residues. This CDR3 reads CAWSVRGGEAGELFF. Here the CDR3 DNA reads TGTGCCTGGAGTGTACGCGGGGGAGAGGCCGGGGAGCTGTTTTTT. The full variable domain, its missing parts supplied by reference TRBV30 and TRBJ2-2, is SQTIHQWPATLVQPVGSPLSLECTVEGTSNPNLYWYRQAAGRGLQLLFYSVGIGQISSEVPQNLSASRPQDRQFILSSKKLLLSDSGFYLCAWSVRGGEAGELFFGEGSRLTVL.

The gene calls are TRBV20-1 and TRBJ2-3, with 8 bases lining up with TRBD1. V shed 0 bases and J 1 base; nucleotides not matched to a gene: 3. CDR1 and CDR2 from the germline V gene are DFQATT and SNEGSKA (reference sequence). CDR3 length: 15 amino acids. The CDR3 nucleotides are TGCAGTGCTAGAGACGAGACAGGGGGCACAGATACGCAGTATTTT. Translation gives CSARDETGGTDTQYF.

A remark on this clonotype: One base away lies a much larger clone, so this may be a sequencing read error. The V gene is TRBV4-1, the J gene TRBJ1-5; TRBD1 is a possible D gene (5 bases). The CDR3 covers 13 residues. Trimming left V 0 bases short and J 7 bases short, with 7 bases between. Germline V gene data show CDR1 as MGHRA and CDR2 as YSYEKL. CDR3 region: CASSQDWGQPQHF. The CDR3 DNA reads TGCGCCAGCAGCCAAGATTGGGGGCAGCCCCAGCATTTT.

This clonotype has just one count. A read error may explain this, as a much larger clone is one base away. The chain uses TRBV20-1 and TRBJ1-1, with D maybe TRBD1 (5 bases). The germline V gene encodes CDR1 DFQATT and CDR2 SNEGSKA (reference sequence). V dropped 7 bases and J dropped 0 bases, with 12 bases sitting between them. The CDR3 length is 13 residues. CDR3 sequence (DNA): TGCAGTGGGCAGGGCAGAATGAACACTGAAGCTTTCTTT. As protein: CSGQGRMNTEAFF.

The J gene is TRBJ2-2, the V gene TRBV27; perhaps TRBD2 as D (5 bases). Germline-derived CDR1 and CDR2 are MNHEY and SMNVEV (reference sequence). CDR3 length equals 16 residues. V shed 1 base and J shed 6 bases, with 15 bases lying between them. Written as DNA, the CDR3 is TGTGCCAGCAGTTTATTAAGGCTAGCCGGGGCCGGGGAGCTGTTTTTT. This translates into CASSLLRLAGAGELFF.

This clonotype was detected once. The junction does not match germline at one end; this may be a read error. The V and J genes are TRBV4-3 and TRBJ2-7; D call uncertain. Germline CDR1 reads LGHNA; CDR2 reads YSLEER. The CDR3 loop spans 14 amino acids. The CDR3 region is CASSPGLASYEPYF. CDR3 nucleotide sequence: TGCGCCAGCAGCCCAGGCCTTGCCTCCTACGAGCCGTACTTC.

As for this clonotype: A read error may be the cause here, since a much bigger clone is one base away. The V call is TRBV18, the J call TRBJ1-1; D unresolved. V lost 4 bases and J lost 0, with 12 bases in between. CDR1 is KGHSH and CDR2 is LQKENI in the germline V gene. The CDR3 is made up of 15 amino acids. Written as DNA, the CDR3 is TGTGCCAGCTCACGTCTCGCAGAGATGAACACTGAAGCTTTCTTT. Its protein is CASSRLAEMNTEAFF.

On this clonotype: One junction end does not reproduce the germline sequence, and a read error may be involved. The genes are TRBV28 and TRBJ2-1; no clear D gene. This CDR3 is built from 14 residues. Germline V gives CDR1 MDHEN, CDR2 SYDVKM. The CDR3 nucleotides read TGTGCCAGCAGTAACAGAGACCTCTACAATAAGCAGTTCTTC. Its translation is CASSNRDLYNKQFF.

The rearrangement uses TRBV12-3 or TRBV12-4 and TRBJ2-4; 8 bases line up with TRBD2. This CDR3 comprises 14 residues. Losses at the gene ends were 3 bases for V and 8 bases for J; bases not matched to a gene: 6. In nucleotides, the CDR3 is TGTGCCAGCAGTTTTCTGCCGGGAGGGGACATTCAGTACTTC. Translation gives CASSFLPGGDIQYF.

A note on this clonotype: It may be a read error: a sequence one base away is much more abundant. The chain joins TRBV15 to TRBJ2-3, with TRBD2 matching over 7 bases. The CDR3 sequence is 17 residues long. Trimming removed 8 bases from V and 0 bases from J; junction bases left unmatched: 14. Per germline, CDR1 LNHNV and CDR2 YYDKDF (reference sequence). CDR3 residues: CATGIQSGTTSTDTQYF. The CDR3 nucleotides are TGTGCCACCGGCATACAAAGCGGGACCACCAGCACAGATACGCAGTATTTT. Using reference TRBV15 and TRBJ2-3 for the parts outside the CDR3, the full variable domain is DAMVIQNPRYQVTQFGKPVTLSCSQTLNHNVMYWYQQKSSQAPKLLFHYYDKDFNNEADTPDNFQSRRPNTSFCFLDIRSPGLGDTAMYLCATGIQSGTTSTDTQYFGPGTRLTVL.

This clonotype was recorded only once. A much larger clone sits a single nucleotide away, making a read error possible. The chain has TRBV18 and TRBJ1-1, with unresolved D. The V end was cut by 4 bases, the J end by 1 base, with 16 bases between. The CDR3 runs to 16 residues. Per germline, CDR1 KGHSH and CDR2 LQKENI. The CDR3: CASSHPNSPANTEAFF. CDR3 DNA sequence: TGTGCCAGCTCACACCCTAATAGCCCGGCGAACACTGAAGCTTTCTTT.

The J gene is TRBJ2-7, the V gene TRBV4-2; TRBD2 aligns across 9 bases. From germline, CDR1 is LGHNA and CDR2 YNFKEQ. The ends lost 0 bases at V and 3 bases at J; junction bases unmatched: 9. The CDR3 has 17 residues. CDR3: CASSQEFSGSGFYEQYF. The CDR3 region has the DNA TGTGCCAGCAGCCAAGAGTTTAGCGGGAGTGGGTTCTACGAGCAGTACTTC.

V usage is TRBV5-4 and J usage is TRBJ2-7, with TRBD2 matching 9 bases. The V segment lost 0 bases and the J segment 7 bases; nucleotides outside the gene matches: 11. Germline V gene lookup returns CDR1 SGHNT and CDR2 YYREEE (reference sequence). This CDR3 has 16 amino acids. This CDR3 is CASSLALAGNLREQYF. CDR3 nucleotides: TGTGCCAGCAGCTTGGCTCTAGCGGGAAACCTACGAGAGCAGTACTTC.